A single sample gave rise to the 22 T cell receptor beta chains below, sequenced in a study of cytomegalovirus exposure and HLA in healthy donors. Primers for the PCR totalled 60 Vbeta and 13 Jbeta. Sequencing used immunoSEQ multiplex PCR; TCRdb keeps in-frame clones, though not all of them. The repertoire holds 55,000 to 85,000 clones, with roughly 78% as singletons. Sequencing input: PBMCs. Every receptor here comes from a woman aged 40 to 50 in good health and CMV-seropositive.

The CDR3 here is CASSEGTGAGANVLTF. CDR3 sequence (DNA): TGTGCCAGCAGTGAGGGAACAGGGGCTGGGGCCAACGTCCTGACTTTC. The chain links TRBV6-1 to TRBJ2-6, with 7 positions matching TRBD1. The ends lost 3 bases at V and 2 bases at J; junction bases unmatched: 4. The germline V gene has CDR1 MNHNS and CDR2 SASEGT. CDR3 length: 16 residues.

The V gene is TRBV6-1, the J gene TRBJ2-6, with TRBD2 as a possible D gene (5 bases). V lost 7 bases and J lost 4, with 11 bases in between. This CDR3 comprises 14 residues. The V gene's germline CDR1 is MNHNS and CDR2 SASEGT. The CDR3 protein is CASNGVAGANVLTF. DNA for the CDR3: TGTGCCAGCAATGGGGTAGCGGGGGCCAACGTCCTGACTTTC.

V usage is TRBV6-1 and J usage is TRBJ1-4; 7 bases map to TRBD1. J gave up 3 bases and V 6 bases, and 7 bases lay outside the gene matches. In germline, CDR1 is MNHNS, CDR2 SASEGT. This CDR3 is built from 15 residues. CDR3 in amino acids: CASRDTGEANEKLFF. The CDR3 DNA reads TGTGCCAGCAGGGACACAGGGGAGGCTAATGAAAAACTGTTTTTT.

The rearrangement links TRBV6-1 to TRBJ2-7; TRBD2 aligns across 7 bases. CDR1 MNHNS and CDR2 SASEGT come from the germline V gene. The CDR3 runs to 15 residues. The ends lost 6 bases at V and 0 bases at J; junction bases unmatched: 8. The CDR3 DNA follows: TGTGCCAGCAGACTTACAAGCGGGGTCTCCTACGAGCAGTACTTC. This sequence encodes CASRLTSGVSYEQYF.

This clone appeared a few times. The J gene is TRBJ1-5, the V gene TRBV10-3; D gene ambiguous. The germline CDR1 and CDR2 sequences are ENHRY and SYGVKD. This CDR3 has 13 residues. Trimming left V 4 bases short and J 5 bases short, with 9 bases between. CDR3 nucleotide sequence: TGTGCCATCAGTGGAGGGCCCGATCAGCCCCAGCATTTT. The encoded protein is CAISGGPDQPQHF.

The chain employs TRBV5-1 and TRBJ1-1; 7 bases align to TRBD1. CDR3 size: 14 residues. J lost 4 bases, V lost 4 bases, and 7 bases had no gene match. Germline CDR1 and CDR2: SGHRS and YFSETQ. CDR3 protein: CASSRDSQTTEAFF. In DNA, the CDR3 is TGCGCCAGCAGCCGGGACAGTCAAACCACTGAAGCTTTCTTT.

This clone has more than one count but fewer than ten. This chain links TRBV25-1 with TRBJ1-2, with unresolved D. CDR3 length equals 14 residues. V lost 7 bases and J 6 bases, leaving 18 bases between the germline ends. CDR1 and CDR2 (germline): MGHDK, SYGVNS. The CDR3, as DNA: TGTGCCAGCAAGGGTCGGGAGGGCATCGATGGCTACACCTTC. Protein: CASKGREGIDGYTF.

This rearrangement joins TRBV18 to TRBJ2-7; D call uncertain. In germline, CDR1 is KGHSH, CDR2 LQKENI. The V end was cut by 0 bases, the J end by 6 bases, with 6 bases between. The CDR3 is 12 residues long. CDR3 loop: CASSPPSSEQYF. The CDR3 region has the DNA TGTGCCAGCTCACCACCGTCGAGCGAGCAGTACTTC.

In DNA form, the CDR3 reads TGTGCCTGGAGTGCCGGGGTCTTCAATCAGCCCCAGCATTTT. This codes for CAWSAGVFNQPQHF. The chain uses TRBV30 and TRBJ1-5; no reliable D call. Germline V gene lookup returns CDR1 GTSNPN and CDR2 SVGIG (reference sequence). CDR3 length: 14 amino acids. Trimming shortened V by 1 base and J by 3 bases, and 10 bases separated the two germline ends.

The CDR3 loop is CASSLFGAVYEQYF. In DNA, the CDR3 is TGTGCCAGCAGCTTATTTGGGGCCGTCTACGAGCAGTACTTC. V gene TRBV7-9 combines with J gene TRBJ2-7, with D perhaps TRBD1 (5 bases). The CDR3 totals 14 residues. CDR1 is SEHNR and CDR2 is FQNEAQ in the germline V gene (reference sequence). Trimming removed 2 bases from V and 3 bases from J, with 11 bases in between. The full variable domain, rest sourced from reference TRBV7-9 and TRBJ2-7, is DTGVSQNPRHKITKRGQNVTFRCDPISEHNRLYWYRQTLGQGPEFLTYFQNEAQLEKSRLLSDRFSAERPKGSFSTLEIQRTEQGDSAMYLCASSLFGAVYEQYFGPGTRLTVT.

The chain recombines TRBV30 with TRBJ2-2, with D perhaps matching TRBD2 (6 bases). This CDR3 has 13 amino acids. V shed 0 bases and J shed 6 bases, with 8 bases lying between them. The germline CDR1 and CDR2 sequences are GTSNPN and SVGIG (reference sequence). Here the CDR3 reads CAWSVGGAGELFF. CDR3 sequence (DNA): TGTGCCTGGAGTGTAGGAGGGGCCGGGGAGCTGTTTTTT.

The rearrangement joins TRBV5-3 to TRBJ2-3, with TRBD1 as a possible D gene (5 bases). TRBV5-3 is an open reading frame whose function is uncertain. With 1 base removed from V and 3 bases from J, the gap between germline ends came to 15 bases. The CDR3 has 16 residues. CDR3 nucleotide sequence: TGTGCCAGAAGCTTGAAAGGGGCATGGGCGACAGATACGCAGTATTTT. Protein sequence: CARSLKGAWATDTQYF.

The table lists this clone with a few counts. This sequence joins TRBV6-5 and TRBJ2-3, with 8 bases fitting TRBD2. The CDR3 contains 14 residues. The J segment lost 2 bases and the V segment lost 8 bases, leaving 6 bases of the junction unmatched. Germline assignment: CDR1 MNHEY and CDR2 SVGAGI. The CDR3 DNA reads as TGTGCCAGCGAAGCGGGGGAGAACACAGATACGCAGTATTTT. It codes for CASEAGENTDTQYF.

This clone was found a few times. The chain couples TRBV5-1 to TRBJ2-2; no reliable D call. The germline V and J ends were trimmed by 1 base and 7 bases, with 5 bases remaining between them. CDR3 length: 12 amino acids. Germline V gene data show CDR1 as SGHRS and CDR2 as YFSETQ. Here the CDR3 reads CASSLQVGELFF. The CDR3 DNA sequence: TGCGCCAGCAGCTTGCAGGTCGGGGAGCTGTTTTTT.

The rearrangement uses TRBV10-1 and TRBJ2-3; the D is unclear. Deletions cut 7 bases from V and 3 bases from J, with 11 bases between. The CDR3 runs 13 residues. CDR1 is WNHNN and CDR2 is SYGVQD in the germline V gene (reference sequence). The CDR3 nucleotides are TGCGCCAGCAAAAGAGGCCTGACAGATACGCAGTATTTT. Its translation is CASKRGLTDTQYF.

The V call is TRBV7-9, the J call TRBJ2-3; 7 nucleotides match TRBD2. The V gene's germline CDR1 is SEHNR and CDR2 FQNEAQ (reference sequence). The CDR3 contains 13 residues. V gave up 11 bases and J gave up 5 bases; unmatched junction bases: 10. The CDR3: CAGGRGGIDTQYF. The CDR3 DNA follows: TGTGCCGGCGGGAGAGGAGGTATAGATACGCAGTATTTT.

This clone showed up just a few times. The CDR3 region is CASSLLAGDHGEQYF. The CDR3 bases are TGCGCCAGCAGCTTGCTAGCGGGGGATCATGGTGAGCAGTACTTC. This chain links TRBV5-1 with TRBJ2-7; 10 bases align to TRBD2. Trimming cost V 1 base and J 7 bases; bases outside gene matches: 8. This CDR3 is 15 amino acids long. Germline CDR1 is SGHRS and CDR2 is YFSETQ. The whole variable domain, remainder taken from reference TRBV5-1 and TRBJ2-7, is KAGVTQTPRYLIKTRGQQVTLSCSPISGHRSVSWYQQTPGQGLQFLFEYFSETQRNKGNFPGRFSGRQFSNSRSEMNVSTLELGDSALYLCASSLLAGDHGEQYFGPGTRLTVT.

The V gene is TRBV5-4, the J gene TRBJ2-2; the D is unclear. Germline lookup yields CDR1 SGHNT and CDR2 YYREEE (reference sequence). The CDR3 is 14 residues long. V lost 0 bases to trimming and J lost 1 base, with 4 bases between them. The CDR3 spells CASSLARNTGELFF. The CDR3 DNA is TGTGCCAGCAGCTTGGCCAGGAACACCGGGGAGCTGTTTTTT.

The genes are TRBV29-1 and TRBJ1-5, with no clear D. Trimming pared 4 bases from V and 7 bases from J, leaving 17 bases between. The CDR3 extends over 14 amino acids. CDR1 SQVTM and CDR2 ANQGSEA come from the germline V gene. The CDR3 reads CSVAGPVGGQPQHF. The CDR3 DNA reads as TGCAGCGTTGCTGGGCCGGTCGGTGGACAGCCCCAGCATTTT.

V gene TRBV6-1 combines with J gene TRBJ1-6; D call uncertain. The CDR3 has 13 residues. Between the trimmed V and J ends, which lost 5 bases and 7 bases, there was a span of 9 bases. Germline V CDR1 and CDR2: MNHNS, SASEGT. In DNA, the CDR3 is TGTGCCAGCAGTACGACTAGGAATTCACCCCTCCACTTT. As protein: CASSTTRNSPLHF.

The chain links TRBV5-1 to TRBJ2-7, with D possibly matching TRBD1 (6 bases). Germline CDR1 SGHRS, CDR2 YFSETQ. Trimming pared 0 bases from V and 8 bases from J, leaving 15 bases between. This CDR3 is built from 14 residues. The CDR3 coding sequence is TGCGCCAGCAGCTTGGCCCAGGGGAACGACCAGCAGTACTTC. This encodes CASSLAQGNDQQYF.

The CDR3 bases are TGTGCCAGCAGTACAGGGGTCGGGGAGCTGTTTTTT. This gives the protein CASSTGVGELFF. The rearrangement uses TRBV2 and TRBJ2-2, with 7 positions matching TRBD1. V was clipped by 5 bases and J by 7 bases; unmatched bases: 1. The germline V gene encodes CDR1 SNHLY and CDR2 FYNNEI. The CDR3 covers 12 residues.